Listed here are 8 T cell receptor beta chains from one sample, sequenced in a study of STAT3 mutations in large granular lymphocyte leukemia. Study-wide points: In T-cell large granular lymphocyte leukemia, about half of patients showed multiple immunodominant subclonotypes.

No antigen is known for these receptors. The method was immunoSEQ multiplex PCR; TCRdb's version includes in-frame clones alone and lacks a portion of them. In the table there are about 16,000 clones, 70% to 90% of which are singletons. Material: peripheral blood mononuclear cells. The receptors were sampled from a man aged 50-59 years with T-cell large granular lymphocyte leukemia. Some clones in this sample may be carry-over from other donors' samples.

The CDR3 is CASSDPLAGGEMIVDTQYF. The CDR3 DNA sequence: TGCGCCAGCAGTGACCCACTGGCGGGGGGGGAGATGATCGTGGATACGCAGTATTTT. This chain connects TRBV10-2 to TRBJ2-3; TRBD2 matches at 9 bases. The CDR3 length is 19 residues. Germline V CDR1 and CDR2: WSHSY, SAAADI. Trimming at V came to 3 bases and at J to 6 bases, leaving 19 bases not matched to a gene.

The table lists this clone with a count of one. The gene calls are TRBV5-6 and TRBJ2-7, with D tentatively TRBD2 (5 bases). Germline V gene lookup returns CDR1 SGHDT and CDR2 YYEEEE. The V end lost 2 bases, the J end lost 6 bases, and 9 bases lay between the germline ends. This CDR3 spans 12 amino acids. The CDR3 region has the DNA TGTGCCAGCAGCTTCGCCAGCGGCGAGCAGTACTTC. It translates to CASSFASGEQYF.

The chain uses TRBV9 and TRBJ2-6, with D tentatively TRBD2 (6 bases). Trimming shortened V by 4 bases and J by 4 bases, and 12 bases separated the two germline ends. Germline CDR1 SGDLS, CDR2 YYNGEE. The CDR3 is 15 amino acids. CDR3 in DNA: TGTGCCAGCAGCCCGTGGGGGGACGGGGCCAACGTCCTGACTTTC. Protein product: CASSPWGDGANVLTF. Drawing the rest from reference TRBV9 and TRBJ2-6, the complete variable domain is DSGVTQTPKHLITATGQRVTLRCSPRSGDLSVYWYQQSLDQGLQFLIQYYNGEERAKGNILERFSAQQFPDLHSELNLSSLELGDSALYFCASSPWGDGANVLTFGAGSRLTVL.

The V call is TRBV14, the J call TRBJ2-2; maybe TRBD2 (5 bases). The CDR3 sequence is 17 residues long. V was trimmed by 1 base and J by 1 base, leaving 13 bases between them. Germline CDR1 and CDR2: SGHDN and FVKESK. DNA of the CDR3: TGTGCCAGCAGCCAAGGTTCAAAAGCGGAGAACACCGGGGAGCTGTTTTTT. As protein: CASSQGSKAENTGELFF.

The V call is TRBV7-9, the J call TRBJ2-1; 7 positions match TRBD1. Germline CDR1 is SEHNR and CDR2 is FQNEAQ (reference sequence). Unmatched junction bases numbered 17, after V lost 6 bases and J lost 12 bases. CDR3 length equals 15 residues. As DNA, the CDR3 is TGTGCCAGCAGGCCCCGGGACAGCCCTACAATGTGGCAGTTCTTC. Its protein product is CASRPRDSPTMWQFF.

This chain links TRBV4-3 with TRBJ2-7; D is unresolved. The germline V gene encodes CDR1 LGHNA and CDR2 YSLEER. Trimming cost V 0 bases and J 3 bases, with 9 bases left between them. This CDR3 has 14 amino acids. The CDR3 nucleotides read TGCGCCAGCAGCCAAGACAGCGACGTCTACGAGCAGTACTTC. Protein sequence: CASSQDSDVYEQYF.

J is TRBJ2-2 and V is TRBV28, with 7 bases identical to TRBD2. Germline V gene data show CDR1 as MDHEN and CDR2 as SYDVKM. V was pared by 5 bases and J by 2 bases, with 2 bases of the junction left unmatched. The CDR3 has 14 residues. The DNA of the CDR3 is TGTGCCAGCAGTCTGGGACTAAACACCGGGGAGCTGTTTTTT. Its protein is CASSLGLNTGELFF.

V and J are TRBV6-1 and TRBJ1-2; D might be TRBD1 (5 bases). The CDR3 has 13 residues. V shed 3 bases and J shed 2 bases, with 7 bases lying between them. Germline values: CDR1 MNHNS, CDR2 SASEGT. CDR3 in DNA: TGTGCCAGCAGTGAGGGACGGAACTATGGCTACACCTTC. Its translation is CASSEGRNYGYTF.